This T cell receptor (beta chain) emerged from a study of blood T cell repertoires in COVID-19. For the study at large: COVID-19 samples collected from the United States, Italy and Spain covered acute and convalescent phases.

In the source study's methods: Reference gene primer amplification gave nucleated cell count estimates. Using immunoSEQ multiplex PCR, the repertoire was profiled, and TCRdb retains in-frame clones only, with some absent. From that table come the V and J calls and clone size; the DNA was used to work out D and trimming. The sample lists about 300,000 clones; roughly 90% were seen once. This CDR3 comprises 15 residues. The germline V gene encodes CDR1 SGHNT and CDR2 YENEEA. V lost 4 bases and J lost 4; bases outside the gene matches: 9. The TCR sequence derives from a woman aged 25-40 years with COVID-19, enrolled during active disease. Sequences were obtained from peripheral blood. The rearrangement joins TRBV11-3 to TRBJ2-7; 8 positions agree with TRBD2. CDR3 sequence reads: CASSSPGRVGYEQYF. As DNA, the CDR3 is TGTGCCAGCAGCTCCCCCGGGAGGGTGGGGTACGAGCAGTACTTC.